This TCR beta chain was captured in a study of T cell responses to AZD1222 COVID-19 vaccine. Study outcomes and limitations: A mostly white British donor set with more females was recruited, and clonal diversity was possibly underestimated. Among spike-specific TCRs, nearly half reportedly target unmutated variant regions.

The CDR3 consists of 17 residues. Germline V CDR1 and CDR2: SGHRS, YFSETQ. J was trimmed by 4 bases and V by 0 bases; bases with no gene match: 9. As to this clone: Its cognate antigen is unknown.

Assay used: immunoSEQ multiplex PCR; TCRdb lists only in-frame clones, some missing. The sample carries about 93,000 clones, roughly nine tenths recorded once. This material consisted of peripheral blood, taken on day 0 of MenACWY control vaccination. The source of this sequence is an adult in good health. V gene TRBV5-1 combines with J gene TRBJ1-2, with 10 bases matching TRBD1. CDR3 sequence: CASSLATGGEFTYGYTF. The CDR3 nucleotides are TGCGCCAGCAGCTTGGCGACAGGGGGCGAATTCACCTATGGCTACACCTTC. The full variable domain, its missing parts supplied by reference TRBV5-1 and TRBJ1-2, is KAGVTQTPRYLIKTRGQQVTLSCSPISGHRSVSWYQQTPGQGLQFLFEYFSETQRNKGNFPGRFSGRQFSNSRSEMNVSTLELGDSALYLCASSLATGGEFTYGYTFGSGTRLTVV.